The 11 T cell receptor beta chains given below trace back to one sample, sequenced in a study of blood T cell repertoires in COVID-19. Data came from immunoSEQ multiplex PCR; TCRdb stores just in-frame clones and leaves some out. The data hold some 95,000 clones, with 76% observed a single time. The sequenced sample consisted of peripheral blood. All receptors come from a man in his sixties or seventies with acute or convalescent COVID-19.

The V gene is TRBV30, the J gene TRBJ1-6; 7 bases line up with TRBD1. V lost 3 bases to trimming and J lost 5 bases; unmatched junction nucleotides: 13. Germline CDR1 is GTSNPN and CDR2 is SVGIG (reference sequence). CDR3 size: 17 residues. This CDR3 is CAWSTLWDSLNNSPLHF. The CDR3 region has the DNA TGTGCCTGGAGCACCCTTTGGGACAGCTTAAATAATTCACCCCTCCACTTT.

This clone was counted only a few times. The chain carries TRBV6-4 and TRBJ2-1; 8 bases map to TRBD2. The V and J ends lost 5 bases and 0 bases, in that order; junction bases with no gene match: 3. This CDR3 spans 15 amino acids. The germline V gene has CDR1 MRHNA and CDR2 SNTAGT. In DNA form, the CDR3 reads TGTGCCAGCAGTCTAAGCGGGAGCTCCTACAATGAGCAGTTCTTC. This sequence encodes CASSLSGSSYNEQFF.

The chain is built from TRBV4-2 and TRBJ2-7; possible D gene TRBD1, 6 bases. The CDR3 sequence is 15 residues long. The ends were cut back, 1 base at V and 2 bases at J, with 12 bases in the middle. Germline CDR1 is LGHNA and CDR2 is YNFKEQ. CDR3 bases: TGTGCCAGCAGCCAAGGAGTCGGGACACCCTACGAGCAGTACTTC. Amino acid sequence: CASSQGVGTPYEQYF.

The chain links TRBV6-6 to TRBJ1-1; D unclear. The V and J ends lost 8 bases and 3 bases respectively, with 10 bases between them. The CDR3 sequence is 12 residues long. Germline V gives CDR1 MNHNY, CDR2 SVGAGI (reference sequence). The CDR3 is CASVPGDTEAFF. The CDR3 region has the DNA TGTGCCAGCGTCCCCGGGGACACTGAAGCTTTCTTT.

The sample holds a few counts of this clone. V usage is TRBV5-1 and J usage is TRBJ2-7; D uncertain. Germline V gives CDR1 SGHRS, CDR2 YFSETQ. The CDR3 has 13 residues. V lost 2 bases, J lost 3 bases, and 9 bases lay in between. The CDR3 nucleotides read TGCGCCAGCAGCTTCCATCCGGGCTACGAGCAGTACTTC. Protein: CASSFHPGYEQYF.

V usage is TRBV6-4 and J usage is TRBJ2-2; D gene ambiguous. CDR1 is MRHNA and CDR2 is SNTAGT in the germline V gene. The CDR3 loop spans 14 amino acids. Between the trimmed V and J ends, which lost 0 bases and 5 bases, there was a span of 7 bases. CDR3 residues: CASSDSSETGELFF. In nucleotides, the CDR3 is TGTGCCAGCAGTGACTCCTCCGAGACCGGGGAGCTGTTTTTT.

The count of this clone is one. The chain recombines TRBV2 with TRBJ1-6, with TRBD1 matching 12 bases. The CDR3 covers 15 residues. V dropped 7 bases and J dropped 10; count of bases not matched to a gene: 8. Germline V lookup: CDR1 SNHLY, CDR2 FYNNEI. The CDR3 sequence: CASKGTGQGASPLHF. The DNA of the CDR3 is TGTGCCAGCAAAGGTACGGGACAGGGGGCCTCACCCCTCCACTTT.

This clone was observed a single time. This sequence joins TRBV6-5 and TRBJ1-2, with 10 bases matching TRBD1. Germline CDR1 MNHEY, CDR2 SVGAGI. V was pared by 0 bases and J by 10 bases, with 5 bases of the junction left unmatched. The length of the CDR3 is 14 residues. CDR3 coding DNA: TGTGCCAGCAGTTACTCGAGGGGACAGGGGCACTACACCTTC. Translation gives CASSYSRGQGHYTF.

V and J are TRBV5-1 and TRBJ2-3, with D possibly matching TRBD1 (6 bases). The CDR3 has 15 amino acids. V was clipped by 2 bases and J by 4 bases, with 14 bases between them. Germline CDR1 is SGHRS and CDR2 is YFSETQ. CDR3 loop: CASSFTGFSADTQYF. The CDR3 DNA follows: TGCGCCAGCAGCTTTACAGGGTTCAGCGCAGATACGCAGTATTTT.

CDR3 amino acids: CASSYLEGRTEAFF. CDR3 in DNA: TGTGCCAGCAGTTACTTGGAGGGTAGGACTGAAGCTTTCTTT. This rearrangement joins TRBV6-5 to TRBJ1-1; D call uncertain. The CDR3 has 14 residues. Germline V CDR1 and CDR2: MNHEY, SVGAGI. V lost 1 base and J 5 bases, leaving 11 bases between the germline ends.

The chain employs TRBV6-5 and TRBJ2-2; 8 bases align to TRBD1. Per the germline V gene, CDR1 is MNHEY and CDR2 is SVGAGI. The CDR3 is 15 amino acids. V dropped 7 bases and J dropped 3; count of bases not matched to a gene: 7. The CDR3 region is CASIPRGRDTGELFF. For the CDR3, the DNA is TGTGCCAGCATCCCCAGGGGGCGGGACACCGGGGAGCTGTTTTTT.